Listed below are T cell receptor beta chains from one sample, sequenced in a study of blood T cell repertoires in COVID-19. Profiling relied on immunoSEQ multiplex PCR, and the TCRdb table lists in-frame clones only, not all of them. The table lists about 240,000 clones, roughly 91% of them singletons. Sequencing was done on a sample of PBMCs or T cells enriched from blood (not recorded which). These receptors were taken from a woman in her twenties or thirties who had recovered from COVID-19. The CDR3 runs from the conserved cysteine through the conserved F or W. D genes are given only for firm matches. Expanded clones get a size class; other rows say once, few or many, or leave the size out.

cdr3_aa	cdr3_nt	clone_size	d_call	v_call	j_call
CASSIGGGQGLHEQYF	TGTGCCAGCAGTATAGGGGGGGGACAGGGTTTGCACGAGCAGTACTTC	NA	TRBD1	TRBV28	TRBJ2-7
CASSLVGDAGTEAFF	TGCGCCAGCAGCTTGGTCGGAGATGCCGGCACTGAAGCTTTCTTT	once	NA	TRBV5-1	TRBJ1-1
CASSPGLTGSNTGELFF	TGTGCCAGCAGCCCGGGTTTAACAGGTTCGAACACCGGGGAGCTGTTTTTT	NA	NA	TRBV7-6	TRBJ2-2
CASSQGRGSGEQYF	TGTGCCAGCAGCCAAGGACGGGGATCAGGTGAGCAGTACTTC	NA	NA	TRBV3-1/TRBV3-2	TRBJ2-7
CASSSTGGGEAFF	TGTGCCAGCAGCTCGACAGGGGGTGGTGAAGCTTTCTTT	once	TRBD1	TRBV7-3	TRBJ1-1
CASSLAASGNTGELFF	TGTGCCAGCAGCTTAGCTGCTAGCGGCAACACCGGGGAGCTGTTTTTT	NA	TRBD2	TRBV7-2	TRBJ2-2
CSVEGLAGIRETQYF	TGCAGCGTTGAAGGGTTAGCGGGAATACGGGAGACCCAGTACTTC	NA	TRBD2	TRBV29-1	TRBJ2-5
CASPPPQGANTEAFF	TGTGCCAGCCCCCCGCCACAGGGGGCAAACACTGAAGCTTTCTTT	NA	TRBD1	TRBV28	TRBJ1-1
CASSPIDRGSGTEAFF	TGTGCCAGCTCACCTATCGACAGGGGCTCGGGGACTGAAGCTTTCTTT	NA	TRBD1	TRBV18	TRBJ1-1
CASSYAGGGEAFF	TGTGCCAGCAGCTACGCTGGGGGAGGTGAAGCTTTCTTT	NA	NA	TRBV11-2	TRBJ1-1
CASSGETSETTGELFF	TGTGCCAGCAGTGGGGAGACTAGCGAGACCACCGGGGAGCTGTTTTTT	NA	TRBD2	TRBV2	TRBJ2-2
CASSFRDAAKNIQYF	TGCGCCAGCAGCTTCCGAGATGCAGCCAAAAACATTCAGTACTTC	NA	NA	TRBV5-1	TRBJ2-4
CAWSVFSGRAFEQYF	TGTGCCTGGAGTGTATTTTCCGGGAGGGCTTTTGAGCAGTACTTC	NA	TRBD2	TRBV30	TRBJ2-7
CASSLGQARNEQFF	TGTGCCAGCAGTTTGGGACAGGCGCGCAATGAGCAGTTCTTC	NA	TRBD1	TRBV28	TRBJ2-1
CASSHGTGRTEAFF	TGTGCCAGCAGCCATGGGACAGGGAGAACTGAAGCTTTCTTT	NA	TRBD1	TRBV4-2	TRBJ1-1
CAWSIAGALGTQYF	TGTGCCTGGAGCATAGCGGGAGCCCTCGGGACCCAGTACTTC	NA	TRBD2	TRBV30	TRBJ2-5
CASSPSRNWEDEQFF	TGTGCCAGCAGCCCCTCGAGAAACTGGGAGGATGAGCAGTTCTTC	NA	NA	TRBV7-3	TRBJ2-1
CAISLTGSGTEAFF	TGTGCCATTAGCCTAACAGGGTCGGGCACTGAAGCTTTCTTT	NA	NA	TRBV10-3	TRBJ1-1
CAWRTGGPGNTIYF	TGTGCCTGGAGGACAGGGGGGCCTGGAAACACCATATATTTT	NA	TRBD1	TRBV30	TRBJ1-3
CASSSIGGAAYEQYF	TGTGCCAGCAGTTCAATTGGCGGAGCCGCCTACGAGCAGTACTTC	NA	NA	TRBV28	TRBJ2-7
CASSVGSRADTQYF	TGTGCCAGCAGCGTGGGTAGCAGAGCAGATACGCAGTATTTT	NA	NA	TRBV9	TRBJ2-3
CASSPGDRPPEQYF	TGCGCCAGCAGCCCCGGGGACAGGCCCCCGGAGCAGTACTTC	NA	TRBD1	TRBV5-1	TRBJ2-7
CASSLSPRQGTGYNEQFF	TGTGCCAGCAGTTTATCCCCCCGACAGGGAACGGGTTACAATGAGCAGTTCTTC	NA	TRBD1	TRBV27	TRBJ2-1
CASSLRGITNEKLFF	TGTGCCAGCAGCTTACGGGGGATAACTAATGAAAAACTGTTTTTT	NA	NA	TRBV7-2	TRBJ1-4
CATGDRGRNQPQHF	TGTGCCACCGGGGACAGGGGGCGCAATCAGCCCCAGCATTTT	NA	TRBD1	TRBV19	TRBJ1-5
CASSVVGGADTQYF	TGTGCCAGCAGCGTAGTCGGGGGGGCAGATACGCAGTATTTT	NA	TRBD2	TRBV9	TRBJ2-3
CGVAAGNTIYF	TGTGGGGTAGCTGCGGGAAACACCATATATTTT	NA	NA	TRBV28	TRBJ1-3
CASTLTGGGINRNTEAFF	TGTGCCAGCACCCTGACGGGTGGAGGGATTAATCGAAACACTGAAGCTTTCTTT	NA	NA	TRBV28	TRBJ1-1
CASSPREAGATVDGYTF	TGTGCCAGTAGTCCACGCGAAGCGGGGGCCACGGTAGATGGCTACACCTTC	NA	NA	TRBV19	TRBJ1-2
CASSFGQGSSSYGYTF	TGTGCCAGCAGCTTCGGACAGGGAAGTTCTAGCTATGGCTACACCTTC	NA	TRBD1	TRBV5-4	TRBJ1-2
CAIMPAGQRGADTQYF	TGTGCCATCATGCCCGCGGGGCAGAGAGGGGCAGATACGCAGTATTTT	NA	NA	TRBV10-3	TRBJ2-3
CASSPLAGGGETQYF	TGCGCCAGCAGCCCACTAGCGGGAGGTGGGGAGACCCAGTACTTC	NA	TRBD2	TRBV5-1	TRBJ2-5
CASSPGTGVWPQHF	TGCGCCAGCAGTCCCGGGACAGGGGTTTGGCCCCAGCATTTT	NA	TRBD1	TRBV5-1	TRBJ1-5
CASSAREGSSLYGYTF	TGTGCCAGCAGCGCCCGGGAGGGGTCGAGTCTTTATGGCTACACCTTC	NA	NA	TRBV9	TRBJ1-2
CSVFRGQETQYF	TGCAGCGTCTTTCGAGGGCAAGAGACCCAGTACTTC	NA	NA	TRBV29-1	TRBJ2-5
CASSPVPGDTEAFF	TGTGCCAGCAGCCCAGTCCCGGGAGACACTGAAGCTTTCTTT	NA	NA	TRBV7-8	TRBJ1-1
CASSLIQGTGDGYTF	TGTGCCAGCAGTCTAATACAGGGTACAGGTGATGGCTACACCTTC	NA	NA	TRBV28	TRBJ1-2
CASSQESGEKLFF	TGTGCCAGCAGCCAAGAGTCGGGTGAAAAACTGTTTTTT	NA	NA	TRBV4-2	TRBJ1-4
CASARWGEDTDTQYF	TGTGCCAGCGCGCGGTGGGGAGAGGACACAGATACGCAGTATTTT	NA	NA	TRBV7-3	TRBJ2-3
CAWSVQGDQPQHF	TGTGCCTGGAGTGTACAGGGGGATCAGCCCCAGCATTTT	once	TRBD1	TRBV30	TRBJ1-5
CASRGGQVINQPQHF	TGTGCCAGCAGGGGGGGACAGGTAATTAATCAGCCCCAGCATTTT	NA	TRBD1	TRBV28	TRBJ1-5
CASSYGSGYEQFF	TGTGCCAGCAGTTACGGAAGCGGTTATGAGCAGTTCTTC	few	NA	TRBV6-5	TRBJ2-1
CASSPRQARNEKLFF	TGTGCCAGCAGTCCGCGACAGGCTCGAAATGAAAAACTGTTTTTT	NA	NA	TRBV28	TRBJ1-4
CASSPPSTGDVQTQYF	TGTGCCAGCAGCCCCCCGTCGACAGGGGACGTCCAGACCCAGTACTTC	NA	TRBD1	TRBV7-9	TRBJ2-5
CASSSSSTGPYLGYGYTF	TGTGCCAGCAGTTCATCCTCGACAGGTCCTTATCTTGGGTATGGCTACACCTTC	NA	NA	TRBV27	TRBJ1-2
CASGGGDTEAFF	TGTGCCAGTGGGGGAGGGGACACTGAAGCTTTCTTT	once	NA	TRBV28	TRBJ1-1
CASSIRSGKLGSGANVLTF	TGTGCCAGCAGCATAAGATCCGGGAAGCTAGGGTCTGGGGCCAACGTCCTGACTTTC	NA	NA	TRBV28	TRBJ2-6
CASGRQGDTGELFF	TGTGCCAGCGGACGGCAGGGGGACACCGGGGAGCTGTTTTTT	NA	TRBD1	TRBV27	TRBJ2-2
CACLRVNTEAFF	TGTGCCTGTCTCAGGGTGAACACTGAAGCTTTCTTT	NA	NA	TRBV30	TRBJ1-1
CASSRARGNEQFF	TGCGCCAGCAGCCGAGCTAGAGGCAATGAGCAGTTCTTC	NA	NA	TRBV4-1	TRBJ2-1
CASSPRTGENQETQYF	TGCGCCAGCAGCCCCCGGACAGGGGAGAACCAAGAGACCCAGTACTTC	NA	TRBD1	TRBV4-1	TRBJ2-5
CASSIGTGWGSYEQYF	TGTGCCAGTAGTATTGGGACAGGTTGGGGATCCTACGAGCAGTACTTC	NA	TRBD1	TRBV19	TRBJ2-7
CASSLSQGTTEAFF	TGTGCCAGCAGTTTATCACAGGGGACCACTGAAGCTTTCTTT	NA	TRBD1	TRBV28	TRBJ1-1
CAWSLAGGYNEQFF	TGTGCCTGGAGTCTAGCGGGAGGCTACAATGAGCAGTTCTTC	NA	TRBD2	TRBV30	TRBJ2-1
CASSLEVAGAGDTQYF	TGCGCCAGCAGCTTGGAGGTAGCGGGAGCGGGAGATACGCAGTATTTT	once	TRBD2	TRBV5-1	TRBJ2-3